This T cell receptor beta chain was captured in a study of CD8 T cells in ankylosing spondylitis. The CDR3 spans 14 residues. Germline CDR1 is SGHRS and CDR2 is YFSETQ. With V trimmed by 4 bases and J by 4 bases, 5 bases remained unmatched. Study results and limitations: A motif in TCR beta, a set of roughly eight highly homologous variants, appeared characteristic of ankylosing spondylitis blood. Earlier work had already found some motif variants in reactive arthritis synovial fluid and blood.

MiXCR, run by TCRdb on the 5' RACE reads, gives a single entry per CDR3 protein. The repertoire holds some 270,000 distinct CDR3 sequences, 18% seen once, with less than 35% in the top ten. The sample holds a few counts of this clonotype. Its antigen remains unknown. The specimen was blood, either unsorted or a sorted T cell fraction (not recorded which). The TCR comes from a male donor with ankylosing spondylitis or in good health (not recorded which). V gene TRBV5-1 combines with J gene TRBJ1-1, with 9 bases fitting TRBD1. CDR3 nucleotides: TGCGCCAGCAGCCAAGGGACAGGGACCACTGAAGCTTTCTTT. This sequence encodes CASSQGTGTTEAFF.